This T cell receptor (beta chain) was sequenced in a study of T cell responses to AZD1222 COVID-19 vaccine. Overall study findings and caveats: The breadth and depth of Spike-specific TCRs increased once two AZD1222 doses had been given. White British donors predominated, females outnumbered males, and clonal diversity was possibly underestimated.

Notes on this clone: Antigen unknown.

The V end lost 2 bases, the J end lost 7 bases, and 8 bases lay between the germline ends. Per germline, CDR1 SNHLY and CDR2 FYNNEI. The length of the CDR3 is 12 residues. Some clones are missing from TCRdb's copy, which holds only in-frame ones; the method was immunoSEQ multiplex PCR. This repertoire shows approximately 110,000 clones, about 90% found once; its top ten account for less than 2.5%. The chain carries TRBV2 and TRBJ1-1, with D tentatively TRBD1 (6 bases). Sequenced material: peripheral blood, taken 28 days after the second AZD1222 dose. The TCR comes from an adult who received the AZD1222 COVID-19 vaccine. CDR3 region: CASSEQGSEAFF. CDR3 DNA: TGTGCCAGCAGTGAACAGGGGAGTGAAGCTTTCTTT.